A single sample is the source of the 29 T cell receptor beta chains below, sequenced in a study of metastatic and nonmetastatic thyroid tumors. Every patient underwent thyroid surgery untreated. Using MiXCR, TCRdb re-called clones from the PCR reads. The sample comprises more than 90,000 clones, 10% to 15% of which are singletons, and 11% rests with the top ten. The sequencing input was blood. The receptors originated from a female donor with papillary thyroid cancer or a benign thyroid nodule (not recorded which). Some clones in this sample may be carry-over from other donors' samples.

This clone was counted many times. The rearrangement links TRBV6-1 to TRBJ2-7, with TRBD2 matching 7 bases. Per germline, CDR1 MNHNS and CDR2 SASEGT. The CDR3 loop spans 16 amino acids. V was clipped by 2 bases and J by 2 bases; unmatched bases: 9. CDR3 sequence: CASSEFVGGSAYEQYF. The CDR3 bases are TGTGCCAGCAGTGAATTCGTAGGCGGGAGTGCCTACGAGCAGTACTTC.

This clone was recorded at least ten times. The V and J genes are TRBV28 and TRBJ1-2; D may be TRBD1 (5 bases). Trimming removed 2 bases from V and 4 bases from J, with 14 bases in between. This CDR3 is built from 15 residues. Germline V gives CDR1 MDHEN, CDR2 SYDVKM. CDR3 residues: CASSLPPGSGYGYTF. The CDR3 region has the DNA TGTGCCAGCAGTTTACCCCCAGGGTCAGGCTATGGCTACACCTTC.

This clone was seen many times. The rearrangement uses TRBV29-1 and TRBJ2-1, with D unclear. The CDR3 runs 13 residues. The V gene lost 4 bases and the J gene lost 7 bases, with 14 bases spanning the gap. Germline loops: CDR1 SQVTM, CDR2 ANQGSEA. CDR3: CSVGESSYNEQFF. CDR3 nucleotides: TGCAGCGTTGGGGAAAGTAGTTATAATGAGCAGTTCTTC.

This clone has ten or more counts. As DNA, the CDR3 is TGTGCCAGCAGCGGCGGACTAGCGGCTACACCAAACACCGGGGAGCTGTTTTTT. Protein sequence: CASSGGLAATPNTGELFF. The V and J genes are TRBV9 and TRBJ2-2; 10 bases map to TRBD2. The V and J ends lost 3 bases and 2 bases, in that order; junction bases with no gene match: 10. This CDR3 is 18 amino acids long. Germline CDR1 is SGDLS and CDR2 is YYNGEE.

This clone turned up a few times. This chain links TRBV2 with TRBJ2-3; D not certain. CDR3 length equals 12 residues. Germline V lookup: CDR1 SNHLY, CDR2 FYNNEI. V was shortened by 7 bases and J by 4 bases, with 9 bases between the two germline ends. CDR3 residues: CASIPWADTQYF. CDR3 coding DNA: TGTGCCAGCATCCCTTGGGCAGATACGCAGTATTTT.

This clone showed up many times. V is TRBV7-3 and J is TRBJ2-2; no reliable D call. Germline-derived CDR1 and CDR2 are SGHTA and FQGTGA. The CDR3 is 14 amino acids. The ends were cut back, 5 bases at V and 3 bases at J, with 10 bases in the middle. CDR3 DNA: TGTGCCAGCAGCGCCCGGGCCCACACCGGGGAGCTGTTTTTT. As protein: CASSARAHTGELFF.

V is TRBV11-1 and J is TRBJ2-3, with 8 bases aligning to TRBD1. CDR3 length: 15 amino acids. Germline-derived CDR1 and CDR2 are SGHAT and FQDESV (reference sequence). The ends lost 5 bases at V and 7 bases at J; junction bases unmatched: 11. The CDR3 here is CASSPRTGWTYTQYF. CDR3 DNA sequence: TGTGCCAGCAGCCCACGGACAGGGTGGACATATACGCAGTATTTT.

Ten or more counts support this clone. This sequence joins TRBV5-1 and TRBJ1-3; D possibly corresponds to TRBD1 (5 bases). The CDR3 spans 16 residues. Germline V gene sequence: CDR1 SGHRS, CDR2 YFSETQ. The V gene lost 2 bases and the J gene lost 0 bases, with 12 bases spanning the gap. DNA of the CDR3: TGCGCCAGCAGCTTTGGGGCAGATCGCTCTGGAAACACCATATATTTT. Residues: CASSFGADRSGNTIYF. Full variable domain (outside the CDR3, taken from reference TRBV5-1 and TRBJ1-3): KAGVTQTPRYLIKTRGQQVTLSCSPISGHRSVSWYQQTPGQGLQFLFEYFSETQRNKGNFPGRFSGRQFSNSRSEMNVSTLELGDSALYLCASSFGADRSGNTIYFGEGSWLTVV.

The sample holds many counts of this clone. The V gene is TRBV12-3 or TRBV12-4, the J gene TRBJ2-7; the match to TRBD1 covers 7 bases. This CDR3 comprises 14 residues. V lost 6 bases, J lost 6 bases, and 11 bases stayed unmatched. Here the CDR3 DNA reads TGTGCCAGCAGCCCGACAGGGAGTATCTCCGAGCAGTACTTC. This translates into CASSPTGSISEQYF.

This clone has ten or more counts. CDR3 coding DNA: TGTGCCAGCACCCCCCCCGGGCAAGAGACCCAGTACTTC. Its translation is CASTPPGQETQYF. The V and J genes are TRBV28 and TRBJ2-5, with D unresolved. V lost 7 bases to trimming and J lost 2 bases, with 11 bases between them. The CDR3 covers 13 residues. Germline V gene sequence: CDR1 MDHEN, CDR2 SYDVKM.

With respect to this clone: A much larger clone is a single base away; this may be a read error. The same CDR3 can be traced to other DNA sequences in this sample. The chain is built from TRBV29-1 and TRBJ2-5; TRBD1 might be the D (6 bases). The length of the CDR3 is 13 residues. Germline V gene lookup returns CDR1 SQVTM and CDR2 ANQGSEA. CDR3 sequence: CSATGWGQETQYF. For the CDR3, the DNA is TGCAGTGCCACAGGGTGGGGGCAAGAGACCCAGTACTTC.

This clone was counted only a few times. As DNA, the CDR3 is TGTGCCAGCAGCTCAAGCGGGGCTAACTATGGCTACACCTTC. Translation gives CASSSSGANYGYTF. V usage is TRBV7-9 and J usage is TRBJ1-2; the D is unclear. Germline-derived CDR1 and CDR2 are SEHNR and FQNEAQ (reference sequence). Trimming cost V 4 bases and J 0 bases, with 9 bases left between them. The CDR3 runs 14 residues.

Details on this clone: A single base separates this from a much larger clone, so it may be a read error. Here the CDR3 omits its conserved ending phenylalanine or tryptophan, so a read error is the likely source. V and J are TRBV28 and TRBJ1-5, with D hard to call. Germline V lookup: CDR1 MDHEN, CDR2 SYDVKM. The CDR3 sequence is 12 residues long. Trimming shortened V by 8 bases and J by 11 bases, and 16 bases separated the two germline ends. CDR3: CASWEGLEAQHL. DNA of the CDR3: TGTGCCAGCTGGGAAGGGCTTGAAGCCCAGCATCTT.

In its sample, this clone was seen many times. A read error may be the cause here, since a much bigger clone is one base away. This CDR3 is also generated by other DNA sequences in the sample. This chain uses TRBV28 with TRBJ1-5; 8 positions match TRBD1. Germline lookup yields CDR1 MDHEN and CDR2 SYDVKM. CDR3 length equals 12 residues. Here the CDR3 DNA reads TGTGCCAGCACCACCCCCAGGGGGCCCCAGCATTTC. Amino acid sequence: CASTTPRGPQHF. The whole variable domain, filled in from reference TRBV28 and TRBJ1-5, reads DVKVTQSSRYLVKRTGEKVFLECVQDMDHENMFWYRQDPGLGLRLIYFSYDVKMKEKGDIPEGYSVSREKKERFSLILESASTNQTSMYLCASTTPRGPQHFGDGTRLSIL.

This clone has a count of ten or more. This same CDR3 is encoded by further DNA sequences in the sample. This sequence joins TRBV28 and TRBJ1-1; D is unresolved. Germline-derived CDR1 and CDR2 are MDHEN and SYDVKM. The V and J ends lost 1 base and 0 bases respectively, with 3 bases between them. This CDR3 is built from 13 residues. The CDR3 here is CASSLLLNTEAFF. DNA of the CDR3: TGTGCCAGCAGTTTATTATTGAACACTGAAGCTTTCTTT.

This clone turned up a few times. The same CDR3 arises from other DNA sequences in this sample as well. The chain combines TRBV11-2 with TRBJ2-5, with D possibly TRBD2 on 5 matching bases. Germline V CDR1 and CDR2: SGHAT, FQNNGV. The CDR3 runs to 16 residues. V gave up 4 bases and J gave up 5 bases, with 20 bases separating them. CDR3 residues: CASSSGSWGEQETQYF. As DNA, the CDR3 is TGTGCCAGCAGCTCAGGCTCATGGGGAGAACAGGAGACCCAGTACTTC.

Comments on this clone: Being one base from a much bigger clone, this may be a read error. The chain employs TRBV11-2 and TRBJ2-1; D gene unclear. The CDR3 length is 11 residues. Germline V gene lookup returns CDR1 SGHAT and CDR2 FQNNGV. V was pared by 5 bases and J by 7 bases, with 6 bases between. The CDR3 here is CASSLGNEQFF. Here the CDR3 DNA reads TGTGCCAGCAGCCTCGGGAATGAGCAGTTCTTC.

This clone was seen only a few times. The CDR3 region has the DNA TGTGCTAGTGGTGTTGACAGGTACTATGGCTACACCTTC. Protein product: CASGVDRYYGYTF. The chain employs TRBV12-5 and TRBJ1-2; a possible D gene is TRBD1 (6 bases). Per germline, CDR1 LGHNT and CDR2 FRNRAP. The CDR3 has 13 amino acids. V shed 5 bases and J shed 3 bases, with 10 bases lying between them.

This clone was seen ten or more times. The J gene is TRBJ2-3, the V gene TRBV4-3; TRBD1 might be the D (5 bases). Trimming removed 1 base from V and 1 base from J, with 6 bases in between. CDR3 length equals 14 residues. Germline-derived CDR1 and CDR2 are LGHNA and YSLEER. The CDR3 DNA is TGCGCCAGCAGCCAAGCCAGGGGCACAGATACGCAGTATTTT. This gives the protein CASSQARGTDTQYF.

This clone came up many times. The chain is built from TRBV2 and TRBJ1-2; weak D call: TRBD1 (5 bases). In germline, CDR1 is SNHLY, CDR2 FYNNEI. This CDR3 region has 14 residues. V was cut by 7 bases and J by 1 base, with 13 bases left in between. CDR3 in amino acids: CASTGQRINYGYTF. The CDR3 region has the DNA TGTGCCAGCACAGGGCAGCGGATTAACTATGGCTACACCTTC.

This clone came up many times. This could be a read error, since a much larger clone is one nucleotide away. This sequence joins TRBV5-8 and TRBJ1-1; D possibly corresponds to TRBD1 (6 bases). Trimming removed 3 bases from V and 1 base from J, with 13 bases in between. The V gene's germline CDR1 is SGHTS and CDR2 YDEGEE. This CDR3 has 15 residues. The CDR3 sequence is CASSWSGGQNTEAFF. CDR3 nucleotides: TGTGCCAGCAGCTGGTCGGGGGGACAGAACACTGAAGCTTTCTTT.

On this clone itself: A much bigger clone sits one base away, suggesting this may be a read error. V gene TRBV20-1 combines with J gene TRBJ2-7; D ambiguous. The J call may be incorrect, as the DNA end agrees better with TRBJ2-5. Germline V lookup: CDR1 DFQATT, CDR2 SNEGSKA (reference sequence). The CDR3 contains 13 residues. The CDR3 here is CSATGRLRETQYF. Here the CDR3 DNA reads TGCAGTGCTACCGGCAGGCTAAGAGAGACCCAGTACTTC.

This clone has ten or more counts. The V call is TRBV2, the J call TRBJ1-5; D uncertain. V dropped 3 bases and J dropped 4 bases, with 13 bases sitting between them. Germline CDR1 SNHLY, CDR2 FYNNEI. CDR3 length: 15 amino acids. The CDR3 bases are TGTGCCAGCAGTGATTTAGGGTTTGGTAATCAGCCCCAGCATTTT. Residues: CASSDLGFGNQPQHF.

About this clone: Germline and junction disagree at one end, which may indicate a read error. The rearrangement joins TRBV13 to TRBJ2-7, with TRBD1 matching 8 bases. CDR1 is PRHDT, CDR2 FYEKMQ, per germline (reference sequence). CDR3 size: 15 residues. CDR3: CASSDPGGESYEQYF. The DNA of the CDR3 is TGCGCCAGCAGTGACCCAGGGGGCGAATCCTACGAGCAGTACTTC. Combining the CDR3 with reference TRBV13 and TRBJ2-7 gives the whole variable domain AAGVIQSPRHLIKEKRETATLKCYPIPRHDTVYWYQQGPGQDPQFLISFYEKMQSDKGSIPDRFSAQQFSDYHSELNMSSLELGDSALYFCASSDPGGESYEQYFGPGTRLTVT.

At least ten counts were recorded for this clone. The CDR3 loop is CASSVLFF. CDR3 DNA: TGCGCCAGCTCAGTGCTGTTTTTT. The chain joins TRBV5-1 to TRBJ1-4; D remains unclear. V was cut by 7 bases and J by 14 bases, with 6 bases left in between. Per germline, CDR1 SGHRS and CDR2 YFSETQ. The CDR3 runs 8 residues.

This clone has ten or more counts. V gene TRBV7-2 combines with J gene TRBJ1-5, with D perhaps TRBD1 (5 bases). The germline V and J ends were trimmed by 6 bases and 0 bases, with 12 bases remaining between them. Per the germline V gene, CDR1 is SGHTA and CDR2 is FQGNSA. CDR3 length: 15 amino acids. In nucleotides, the CDR3 is TGTGCCAGCAGTCCGACAGTGTATAGCAATCAGCCCCAGCATTTT. Translation gives CASSPTVYSNQPQHF. The complete variable domain, with remaining parts taken from reference TRBV7-2 and TRBJ1-5, reads GAGVSQSPSNKVTEKGKDVELRCDPISGHTALYWYRQSLGQGLEFLIYFQGNSAPDKSGLPSDRFSAERTGGSVSTLTIQRTQQEDSAVYLCASSPTVYSNQPQHFGDGTRLSIL.

The genes are TRBV28 and TRBJ1-1; tentatively, D is TRBD1 (5 bases). Germline V CDR1 and CDR2: MDHEN, SYDVKM. The CDR3 sequence is 15 residues long. V dropped 3 bases and J dropped 0 bases, with 11 bases sitting between them. The CDR3 region has the DNA TGTGCCAGCAGTTTTCTGCGGGGCCTGAACACTGAAGCTTTCTTT. Translated, it gives CASSFLRGLNTEAFF.

This clone has only a few counts. At one end the junction does not follow the germline gene, possibly because of a read error. The chain uses TRBV6-5 and TRBJ2-2, with D unresolved. Per the germline V gene, CDR1 is MNHEY and CDR2 is SVGAGI. This CDR3 is 14 amino acids long. The CDR3 DNA sequence: TGTGCCAGCATTTACTCACATGGCACCGGGGAGCTGTTTTTT. It is translated as CASIYSHGTGELFF.

The CDR3 coding sequence is TGTGCCAGCAGCTGGACGGGAAGCGGGAGCTCCTACGAGCAGTACTTC. It codes for CASSWTGSGSSYEQYF. The genes are TRBV11-1 and TRBJ2-7, with 8 bases aligning to TRBD2. This CDR3 is built from 16 residues. V shed 4 bases, J shed 0 bases, and the junction held 8 bases outside the gene matches. The germline CDR1 and CDR2 sequences are SGHAT and FQDESV (reference sequence).